The source of this T cell receptor (beta chain) is a study of glioma-infiltrating T cells after dendritic cell vaccination. Across the study: Patients received autologous tumor lysate-pulsed dendritic cell vaccination between about 2003 and 2012.

Profiled with immunoSEQ multiplex PCR; TCRdb holds only in-frame clones, not every one. Here the sample spans under 100,000 clones, around three quarters being singletons. Before vaccination, two weeks after the third vaccination, and at progression, PBMC were collected. Trimming at V came to 1 base and at J to 4 bases, leaving 4 bases not matched to a gene. CDR3 size: 15 residues. Germline V gene data show CDR1 as SGHTA and CDR2 as FQGNSA. This sample comprised blood, obtained before dendritic cell vaccination. The receptor was derived from a human donor with glioblastoma. J is TRBJ2-7 and V is TRBV7-2, with 10 bases matching TRBD2. CDR3 DNA sequence: TGTGCCAGCAGCTTAGGCCTAGCGGGAGTTTACGAGCAGTACTTC. Its protein product is CASSLGLAGVYEQYF.